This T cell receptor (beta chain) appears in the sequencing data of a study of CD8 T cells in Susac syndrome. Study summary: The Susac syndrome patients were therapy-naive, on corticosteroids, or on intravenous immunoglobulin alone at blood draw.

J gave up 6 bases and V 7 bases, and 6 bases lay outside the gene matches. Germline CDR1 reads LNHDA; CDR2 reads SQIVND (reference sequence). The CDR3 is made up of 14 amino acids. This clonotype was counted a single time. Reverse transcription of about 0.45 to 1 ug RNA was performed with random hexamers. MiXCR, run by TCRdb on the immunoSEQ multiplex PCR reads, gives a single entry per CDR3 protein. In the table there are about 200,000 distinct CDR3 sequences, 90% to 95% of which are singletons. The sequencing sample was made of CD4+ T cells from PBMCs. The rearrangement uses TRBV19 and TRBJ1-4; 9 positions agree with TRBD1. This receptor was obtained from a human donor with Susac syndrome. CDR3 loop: CASTTGQGYEKLFF. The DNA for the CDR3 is TGTGCCAGTACCACGGGACAGGGTTATGAAAAACTGTTTTTT.